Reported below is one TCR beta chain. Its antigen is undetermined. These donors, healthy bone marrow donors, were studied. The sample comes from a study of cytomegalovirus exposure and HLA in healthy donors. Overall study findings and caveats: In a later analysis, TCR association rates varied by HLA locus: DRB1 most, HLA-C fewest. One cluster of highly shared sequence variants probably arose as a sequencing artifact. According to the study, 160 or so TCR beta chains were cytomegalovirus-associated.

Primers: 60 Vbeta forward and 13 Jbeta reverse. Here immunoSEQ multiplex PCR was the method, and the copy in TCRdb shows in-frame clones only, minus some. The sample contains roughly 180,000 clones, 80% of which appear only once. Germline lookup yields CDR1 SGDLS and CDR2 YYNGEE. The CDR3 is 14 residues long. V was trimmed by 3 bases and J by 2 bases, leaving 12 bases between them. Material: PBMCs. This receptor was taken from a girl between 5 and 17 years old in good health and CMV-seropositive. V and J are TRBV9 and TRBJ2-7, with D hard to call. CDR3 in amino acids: CASSANDLAYEQYF. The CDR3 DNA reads TGTGCCAGCAGCGCCAATGACTTAGCCTACGAGCAGTACTTC.